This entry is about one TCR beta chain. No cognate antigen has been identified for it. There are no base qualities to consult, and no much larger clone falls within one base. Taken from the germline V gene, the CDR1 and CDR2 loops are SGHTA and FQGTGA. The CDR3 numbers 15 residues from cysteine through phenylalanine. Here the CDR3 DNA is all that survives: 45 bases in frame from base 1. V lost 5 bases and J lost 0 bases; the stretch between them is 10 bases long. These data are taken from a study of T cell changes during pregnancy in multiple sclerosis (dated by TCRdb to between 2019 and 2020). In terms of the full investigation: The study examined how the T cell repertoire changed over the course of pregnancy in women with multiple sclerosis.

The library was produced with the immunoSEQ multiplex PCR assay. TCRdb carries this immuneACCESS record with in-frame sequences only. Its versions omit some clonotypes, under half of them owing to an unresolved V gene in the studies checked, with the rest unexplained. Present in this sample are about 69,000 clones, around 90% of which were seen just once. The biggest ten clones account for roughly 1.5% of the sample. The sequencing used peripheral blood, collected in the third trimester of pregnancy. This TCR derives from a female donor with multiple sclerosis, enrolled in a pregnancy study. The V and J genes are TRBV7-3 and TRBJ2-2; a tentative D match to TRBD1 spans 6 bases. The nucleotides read TGTGCCAGCAGCACGGGACATTCGAACACCGGGGAGCTGTTTTTT. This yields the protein CASSTGHSNTGELFF. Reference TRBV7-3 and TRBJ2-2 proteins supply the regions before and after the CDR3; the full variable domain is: GAGVSQTPSNKVTEKGKYVELRCDPISGHTALYWYRQSLGQGPEFLIYFQGTGAADDSGLPNDRFFAVRPEGSVSTLKIQRTERGDSAVYLCASSTGHSNTGELFFGEGSRLTVL.